The subject of this entry is one T cell receptor (beta chain). The antigen is not known. In the same sample, other DNA sequences code for this CDR3. This record belongs to a study of shared clonotypes between healthy human individuals. Whole-study context: Two female and three male donors aged 18 to 49 were enrolled. Three plates were used per donor for CD4 naive, three for CD4 memory, two for CD8 naive and one for CD8 memory. Findings and limits, study-wide: Non-shared clonotypes showed lower generation probabilities than clonotypes common to all four donors.

Clones were sequenced by immunoSEQ multiplex PCR, and TCRdb holds only the in-frame ones, with some missing. The table has about 2.1 million clones, roughly 95% seen once. Selected positively for CCR7 and CD45RO-negative, naive CD8 cells excluded terminally differentiated effector memory CD45RA+ cells. Sequenced input: naive CD8+ T cells from PBMCs. The receptor's source is a man between 18 and 29 years old in good health. Some clones in this sample may be carry-over from other donors' samples.

CDR3 sequence: CAWSWSGSTDTQYF. CDR3 DNA: TGTGCCTGGAGTTGGAGCGGCAGCACAGATACGCAGTATTTT. The chain is built from TRBV30 and TRBJ2-3, with a weak D call TRBD2 (5 bases). Per germline, CDR1 GTSNPN and CDR2 SVGIG (reference sequence). Trimming shortened V by 2 bases and J by 0 bases, and 9 bases separated the two germline ends. The CDR3 has 14 amino acids.